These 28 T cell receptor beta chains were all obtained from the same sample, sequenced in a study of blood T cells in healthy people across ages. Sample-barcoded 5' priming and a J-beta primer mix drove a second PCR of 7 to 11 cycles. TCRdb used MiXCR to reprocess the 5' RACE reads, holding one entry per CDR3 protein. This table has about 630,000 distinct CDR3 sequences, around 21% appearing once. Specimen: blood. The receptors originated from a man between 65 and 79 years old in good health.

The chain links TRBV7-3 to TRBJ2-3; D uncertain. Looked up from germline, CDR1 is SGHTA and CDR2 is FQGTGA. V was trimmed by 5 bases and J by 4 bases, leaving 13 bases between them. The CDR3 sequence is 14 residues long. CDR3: CASSQNLRADTQYF. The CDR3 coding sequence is TGTGCCAGCAGCCAGAATCTCCGTGCAGATACGCAGTATTTT.

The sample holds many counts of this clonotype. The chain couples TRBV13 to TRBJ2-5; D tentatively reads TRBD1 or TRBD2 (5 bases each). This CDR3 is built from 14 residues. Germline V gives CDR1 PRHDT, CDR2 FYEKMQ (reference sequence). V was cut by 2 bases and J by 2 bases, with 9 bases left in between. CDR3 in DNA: TGTGCCAGCAGCTTAAAGGGACCGCAAGAGACCCAGTACTTC. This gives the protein CASSLKGPQETQYF.

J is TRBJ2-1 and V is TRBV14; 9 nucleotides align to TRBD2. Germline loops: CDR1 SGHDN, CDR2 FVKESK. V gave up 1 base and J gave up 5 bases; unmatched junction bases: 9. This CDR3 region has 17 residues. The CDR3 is CASSQVEGLALNNEQFF. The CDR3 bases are TGTGCCAGCAGCCAAGTGGAAGGACTAGCGTTGAACAATGAGCAGTTCTTC.

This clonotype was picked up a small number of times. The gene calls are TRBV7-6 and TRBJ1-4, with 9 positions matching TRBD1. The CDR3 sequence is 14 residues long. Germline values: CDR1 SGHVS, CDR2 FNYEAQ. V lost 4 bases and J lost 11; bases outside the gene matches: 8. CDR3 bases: TGTGCCAGCAGCTCCGGGACAGGGCAGAGGAAACTGTTTTTT. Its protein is CASSSGTGQRKLFF. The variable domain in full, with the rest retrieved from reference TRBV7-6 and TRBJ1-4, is GAGVSQSPRYKVTKRGQDVALRCDPISGHVSLYWYRQALGQGPEFLTYFNYEAQQDKSGLPNDRFSAERPEGSISTLTIQRTEQRDSAMYRCASSSGTGQRKLFFGSGTQLSVL.

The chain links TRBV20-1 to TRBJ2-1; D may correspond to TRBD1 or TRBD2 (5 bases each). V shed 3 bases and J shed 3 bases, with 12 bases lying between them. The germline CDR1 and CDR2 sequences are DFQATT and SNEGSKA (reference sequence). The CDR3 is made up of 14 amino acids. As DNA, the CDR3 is TGCAGTGCTAGCCGAGGGGACGACTACAATGAGCAGTTCTTC. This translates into CSASRGDDYNEQFF.

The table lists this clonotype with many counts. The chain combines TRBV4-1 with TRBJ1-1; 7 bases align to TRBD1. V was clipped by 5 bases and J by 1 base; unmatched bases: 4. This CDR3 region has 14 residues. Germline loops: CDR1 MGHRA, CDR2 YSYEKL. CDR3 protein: CASSLGQRNTEAFF. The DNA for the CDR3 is TGCGCCAGCAGCTTGGGACAGCGGAACACTGAAGCTTTCTTT.

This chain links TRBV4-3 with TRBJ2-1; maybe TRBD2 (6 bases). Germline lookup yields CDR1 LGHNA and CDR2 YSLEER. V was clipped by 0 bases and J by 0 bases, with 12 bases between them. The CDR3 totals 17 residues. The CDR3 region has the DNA TGCGCCAGCAGCCAAGAGTATTCCGGGGGCTCCTACAATGAGCAGTTCTTC. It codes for CASSQEYSGGSYNEQFF.

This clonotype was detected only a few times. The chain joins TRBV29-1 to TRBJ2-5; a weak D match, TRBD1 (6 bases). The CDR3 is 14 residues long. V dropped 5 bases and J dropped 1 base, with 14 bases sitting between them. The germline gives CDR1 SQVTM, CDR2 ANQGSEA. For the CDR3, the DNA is TGCAGCGTTCGGGCAGGGACATCCCAAGAGACCCAGTACTTC. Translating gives CSVRAGTSQETQYF.

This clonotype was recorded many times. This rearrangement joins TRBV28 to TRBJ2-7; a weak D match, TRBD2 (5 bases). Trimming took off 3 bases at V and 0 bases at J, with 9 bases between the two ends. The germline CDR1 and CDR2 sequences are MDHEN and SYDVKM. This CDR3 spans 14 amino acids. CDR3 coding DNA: TGTGCCAGCAGTTTTTTGAGCGGCTCCTACGAGCAGTACTTC. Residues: CASSFLSGSYEQYF.

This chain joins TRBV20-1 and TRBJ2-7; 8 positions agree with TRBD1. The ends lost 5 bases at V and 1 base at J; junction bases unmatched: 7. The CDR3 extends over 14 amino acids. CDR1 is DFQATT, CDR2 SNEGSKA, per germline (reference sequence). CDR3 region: CSAGPGQASYEQYF. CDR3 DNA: TGCAGTGCTGGACCGGGACAGGCATCCTACGAGCAGTACTTC.

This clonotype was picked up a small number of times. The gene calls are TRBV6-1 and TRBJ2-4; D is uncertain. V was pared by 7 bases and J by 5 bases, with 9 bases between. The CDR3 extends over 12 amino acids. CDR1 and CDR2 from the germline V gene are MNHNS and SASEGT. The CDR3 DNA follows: TGTGCCAGCAAGTTGGGCGAAAACATTCAGTACTTC. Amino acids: CASKLGENIQYF.

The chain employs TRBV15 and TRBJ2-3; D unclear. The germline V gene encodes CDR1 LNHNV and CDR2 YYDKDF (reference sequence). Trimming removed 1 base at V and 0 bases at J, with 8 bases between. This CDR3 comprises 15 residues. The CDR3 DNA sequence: TGTGCCACCAGCAGAGGGTCTTCTAGCACAGATACGCAGTATTTT. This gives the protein CATSRGSSSTDTQYF.

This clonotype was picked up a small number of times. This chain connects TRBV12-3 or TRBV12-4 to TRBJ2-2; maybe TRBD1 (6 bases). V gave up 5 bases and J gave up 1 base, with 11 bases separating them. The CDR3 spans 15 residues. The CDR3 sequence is CASSLGGQNTGELFF. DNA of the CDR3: TGTGCCAGCAGTCTAGGGGGACAGAACACCGGGGAGCTGTTTTTT.

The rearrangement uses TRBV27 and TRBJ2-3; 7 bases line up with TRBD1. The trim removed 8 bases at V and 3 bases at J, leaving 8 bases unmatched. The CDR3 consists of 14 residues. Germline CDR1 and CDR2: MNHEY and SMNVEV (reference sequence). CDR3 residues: CASRDRFSTDTQYF. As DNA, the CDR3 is TGTGCCAGCCGGGACAGATTTTCAACAGATACGCAGTATTTT.

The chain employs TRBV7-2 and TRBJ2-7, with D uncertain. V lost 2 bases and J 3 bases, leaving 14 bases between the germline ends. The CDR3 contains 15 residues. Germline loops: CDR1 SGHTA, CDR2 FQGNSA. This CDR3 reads CASSLIGYPGYEQYF. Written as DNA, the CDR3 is TGTGCCAGCAGCTTAATCGGCTATCCTGGCTACGAGCAGTACTTC.

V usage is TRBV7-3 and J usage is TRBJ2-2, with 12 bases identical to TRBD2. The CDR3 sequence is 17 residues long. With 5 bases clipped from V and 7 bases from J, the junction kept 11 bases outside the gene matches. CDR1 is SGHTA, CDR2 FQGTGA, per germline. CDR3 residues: CASSPHLLAGGGGELFF. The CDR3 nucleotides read TGTGCCAGCAGCCCGCACCTACTAGCGGGAGGCGGCGGGGAGCTGTTTTTT.

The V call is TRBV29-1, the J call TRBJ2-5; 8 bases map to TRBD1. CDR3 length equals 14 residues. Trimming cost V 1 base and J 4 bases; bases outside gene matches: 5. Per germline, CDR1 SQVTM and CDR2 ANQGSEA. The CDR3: CSVEATDRVETQYF. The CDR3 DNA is TGCAGCGTTGAAGCCACGGACAGGGTAGAGACCCAGTACTTC. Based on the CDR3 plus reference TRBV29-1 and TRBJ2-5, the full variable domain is SAVISQKPSRDICQRGTSLTIQCQVDSQVTMMFWYRQQPGQSLTLIATANQGSEATYESGFVIDKFPISRPNLTFSTLTVSNMSPEDSSIYLCSVEATDRVETQYFGPGTRLLVL.

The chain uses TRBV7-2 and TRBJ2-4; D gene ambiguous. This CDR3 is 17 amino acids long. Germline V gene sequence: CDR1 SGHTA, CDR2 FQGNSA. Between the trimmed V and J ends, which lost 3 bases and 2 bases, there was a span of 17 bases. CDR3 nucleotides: TGTGCCAGCAGCTTTTCCTCGTCGGCAGGCTCCAAAAACATTCAGTACTTC. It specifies CASSFSSSAGSKNIQYF.

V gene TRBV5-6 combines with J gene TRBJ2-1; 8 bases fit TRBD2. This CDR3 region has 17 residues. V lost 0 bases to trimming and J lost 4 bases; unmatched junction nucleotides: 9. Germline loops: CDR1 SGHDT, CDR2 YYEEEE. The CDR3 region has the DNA TGTGCCAGCAGCTTGGGGGCAGCGGGGGACTTATACAATGAGCAGTTCTTC. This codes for CASSLGAAGDLYNEQFF.

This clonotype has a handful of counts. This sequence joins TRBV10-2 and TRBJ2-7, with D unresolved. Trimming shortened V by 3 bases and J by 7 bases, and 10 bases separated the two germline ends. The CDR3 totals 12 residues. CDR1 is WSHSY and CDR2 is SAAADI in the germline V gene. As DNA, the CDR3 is TGCGCCAGCAGTGAAAACTCCCCAGAGCAGTACTTC. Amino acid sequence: CASSENSPEQYF.

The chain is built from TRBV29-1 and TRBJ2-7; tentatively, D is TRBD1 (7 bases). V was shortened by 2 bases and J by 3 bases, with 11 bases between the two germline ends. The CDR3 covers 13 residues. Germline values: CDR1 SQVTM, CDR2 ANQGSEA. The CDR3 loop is CSVEPQGGYEQYF. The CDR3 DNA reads TGCAGCGTTGAACCCCAGGGGGGCTACGAGCAGTACTTC.

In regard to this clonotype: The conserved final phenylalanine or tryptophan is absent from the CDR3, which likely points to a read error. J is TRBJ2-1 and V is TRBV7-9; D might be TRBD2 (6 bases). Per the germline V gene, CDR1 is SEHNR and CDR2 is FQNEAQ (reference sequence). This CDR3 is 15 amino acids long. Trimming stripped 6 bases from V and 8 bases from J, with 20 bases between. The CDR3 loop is CASRLWAGGEDEQFC. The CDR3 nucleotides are TGTGCCAGCAGGTTATGGGCAGGAGGGGAGGATGAGCAGTTCTGC.

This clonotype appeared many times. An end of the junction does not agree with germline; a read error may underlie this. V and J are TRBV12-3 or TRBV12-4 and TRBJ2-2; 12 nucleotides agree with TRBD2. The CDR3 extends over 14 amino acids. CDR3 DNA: TGTGCCAGCAGTCTAGCGGGAGGGCCCGGGGAGCTGTTTTTT. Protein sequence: CASSLAGGPGELFF.

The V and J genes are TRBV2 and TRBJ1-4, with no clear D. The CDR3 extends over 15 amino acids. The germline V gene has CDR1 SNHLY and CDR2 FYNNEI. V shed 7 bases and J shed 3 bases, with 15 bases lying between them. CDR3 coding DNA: TGTGCCAGCAAGAAAGGCGGGTCGCCTAATGAAAAACTGTTTTTT. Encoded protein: CASKKGGSPNEKLFF. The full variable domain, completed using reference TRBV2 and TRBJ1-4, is EPEVTQTPSHQVTQMGQEVILRCVPISNHLYFYWYRQILGQKVEFLVSFYNNEISEKSEIFDDQFSVERPDGSNFTLKIRSTKLEDSAMYFCASKKGGSPNEKLFFGSGTQLSVL.

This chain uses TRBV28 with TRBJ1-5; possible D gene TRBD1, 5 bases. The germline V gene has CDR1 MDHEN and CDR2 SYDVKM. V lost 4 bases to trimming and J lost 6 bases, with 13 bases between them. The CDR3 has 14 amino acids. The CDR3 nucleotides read TGTGCCAGCAGTTCTGGGGCTTCGGGTCAGCCCCAGCATTTT. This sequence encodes CASSSGASGQPQHF.

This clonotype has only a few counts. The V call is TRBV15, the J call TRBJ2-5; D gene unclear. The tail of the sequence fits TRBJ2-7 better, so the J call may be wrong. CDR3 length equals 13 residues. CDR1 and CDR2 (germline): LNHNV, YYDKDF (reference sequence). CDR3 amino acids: CATSSGEKHEQYF. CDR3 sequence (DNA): TGTGCCACCAGCAGCGGAGAAAAACACGAGCAGTACTTC.

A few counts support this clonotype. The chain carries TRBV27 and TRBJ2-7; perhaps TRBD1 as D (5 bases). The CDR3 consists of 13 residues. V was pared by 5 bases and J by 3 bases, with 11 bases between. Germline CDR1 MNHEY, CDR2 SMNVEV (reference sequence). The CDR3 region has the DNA TGTGCCAGCAGTCAGACAGTTGTCTACGAGCAGTACTTC. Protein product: CASSQTVVYEQYF.

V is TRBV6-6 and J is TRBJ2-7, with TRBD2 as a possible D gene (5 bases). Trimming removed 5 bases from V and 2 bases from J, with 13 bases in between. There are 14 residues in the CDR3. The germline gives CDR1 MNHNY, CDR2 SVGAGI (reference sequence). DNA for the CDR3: TGTGCCAGCAGTCCCTCTCCGGGGACCTACGAGCAGTACTTC. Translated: CASSPSPGTYEQYF.